The 4 T cell receptor beta chains below come from one sample, sequenced in a study of shared clonotypes between healthy human individuals. The data were produced by immunoSEQ multiplex PCR, yet TCRdb's version contains in-frame clones alone and is incomplete. The sample holds hundreds of thousands of clones; about 96% are singletons and the top ten take 0.06%. The material sequenced was naive CD4+ T cells sorted from blood. Subset defined: CD45RA+ positively selected. The receptors shown here come from a woman in her twenties or thirties in good health.

The chain links TRBV5-1 to TRBJ2-5; possible D gene TRBD2, 7 bases. The J call may not be correct, given that the DNA end is closer to TRBJ2-7. CDR3 length: 15 amino acids. Germline CDR1 SGHRS, CDR2 YFSETQ. CDR3 coding DNA: TGCGCCAGCAGCTGGAAGCGGGACAACCCCTACGAGCAGTACTTC. The encoded protein is CASSWKRDNPYEQYF.

This chain joins TRBV7-9 and TRBJ1-1, with 7 positions matching TRBD1. The trim removed 5 bases at V and 4 bases at J, leaving 10 bases unmatched. Germline lookup yields CDR1 SEHNR and CDR2 FQNEAQ (reference sequence). The CDR3 runs 15 residues. The CDR3 is CASSIDVTGITEAFF. In DNA, the CDR3 is TGTGCCAGCAGCATTGATGTGACAGGGATCACTGAAGCTTTCTTT. Variable domain in full (rest from reference TRBV7-9 and TRBJ1-1): DTGVSQNPRHKITKRGQNVTFRCDPISEHNRLYWYRQTLGQGPEFLTYFQNEAQLEKSRLLSDRFSAERPKGSFSTLEIQRTEQGDSAMYLCASSIDVTGITEAFFGQGTRLTVV.

The CDR3 coding sequence is TGTGCCAGCAGTGATAGCGGGAGAGTTAACAATGAGCAGTTCTTC. It encodes CASSDSGRVNNEQFF. The chain employs TRBV6-4 and TRBJ2-1, with 9 nucleotides matching TRBD2. Germline assignment: CDR1 MRHNA and CDR2 SNTAGT. V shed 3 bases and J 5 bases; nucleotides not matched to a gene: 5. The CDR3 runs 15 residues.

The chain employs TRBV6-6 and TRBJ2-5; TRBD2 is a possible D gene (7 bases). Germline V gene lookup returns CDR1 MNHNY and CDR2 SVGAGI (reference sequence). There are 16 residues in the CDR3. The V end lost 2 bases, the J end lost 4 bases, and 17 bases lay between the germline ends. CDR3 nucleotides: TGTGCCAGCAGTTACCCCGGTGGGGGGGGCGGAGAGACCCAGTACTTC. This codes for CASSYPGGGGGETQYF.